A selection of T cell receptor beta chains follows, all from one sample in a study of blood T cells in healthy people across ages. One entry per CDR3 protein, called by TCRdb with MiXCR from the 5' RACE reads. The sample lists roughly 1,300,000 distinct CDR3 sequences, roughly 64% occurring once. Sequenced: blood. Receptors originate from a man aged 18-30 years in good health. Both conserved end residues are part of each CDR3. The D gene is left open where the match is weak. Only part of the rows carry a size: once, few, many, or a class if the clone is expanded.

D	J	V	size	CDR3	DNA
TRBD2	TRBJ2-7	TRBV5-1	NA	CASTHIGGFYEQYF	TGCGCCAGCACCCACATCGGGGGGTTTTACGAGCAGTACTTC
NA	TRBJ2-1	TRBV29-1	NA	CSVEVGGEQFF	TGCAGCGTTGAGGTGGGGGGTGAGCAGTTCTTC
TRBD2	TRBJ2-5	TRBV6-2/TRBV6-3	NA	CASSTRTRSMETQYF	TGTGCCAGCAGTACCCGGACTAGATCCATGGAGACCCAGTACTTC
NA	TRBJ2-1	TRBV5-1	few	CASSRTTDEQFF	TGCGCCAGCAGCCGCACAACCGATGAGCAGTTCTTC
TRBD1	TRBJ2-5	TRBV20-1	NA	CSAGAVQGAGETQYF	TGCAGTGCTGGCGCAGTACAGGGGGCTGGGGAGACCCAGTACTTC
TRBD2	TRBJ2-1	TRBV5-1	NA	CASSLRGARLAGTQTYNEQFF	TGCGCCAGCAGCTTAAGGGGGGCAAGACTAGCGGGAACCCAGACCTACAATGAGCAGTTCTTC
TRBD2	TRBJ2-1	TRBV29-1	NA	CSVSLGTSGYNEQFF	TGCAGCGTTAGCCTCGGGACTAGCGGTTACAATGAGCAGTTCTTC
NA	TRBJ1-5	TRBV9	NA	CASSVGPDKEPQHF	TGTGCCAGCAGCGTAGGTCCGGACAAGGAGCCCCAGCATTTT
TRBD1	TRBJ2-7	TRBV29-1	NA	CSVGSGQGTYEQYF	TGCAGCGTTGGATCGGGACAGGGAACCTACGAGCAGTACTTC
TRBD1	TRBJ2-4	TRBV20-1	NA	CSAAPTGAGNIQYF	TGCAGTGCTGCCCCGACAGGGGCTGGCAACATTCAGTACTTC
TRBD1	TRBJ1-2	TRBV4-1	NA	CASSLIIAGTGDRGYTF	TGCGCCAGCAGCCTTATCATTGCCGGGACAGGGGATAGAGGCTACACCTTC
NA	TRBJ2-5	TRBV11-2	few	CASSPGNRLVGETQYF	TGTGCCAGCAGCCCCGGAAACCGGCTAGTGGGAGAGACCCAGTACTTC
NA	TRBJ1-2	TRBV10-3	NA	CAIRGHRDNYGYTF	TGTGCCATCAGGGGACACAGGGATAACTATGGCTACACCTTC
TRBD1	TRBJ2-7	TRBV7-9	many	CASSRTGVYEQYF	TGTGCCAGCAGCCGGACAGGGGTTTACGAGCAGTACTTC
NA	TRBJ2-5	TRBV28	NA	CASSFWGGRPRSETQYF	TGTGCCAGCAGTTTCTGGGGCGGCAGGCCTAGGTCGGAGACCCAGTACTTC
NA	TRBJ2-1	TRBV6-1	NA	CASSEVWTAPYNEQFF	TGTGCCAGCAGTGAAGTGTGGACAGCTCCCTACAATGAGCAGTTCTTC
NA	TRBJ2-3	TRBV6-2/TRBV6-3	NA	CASRQTAALTDTQYF	TGTGCCAGCAGACAGACAGCCGCCCTCACAGATACGCAGTATTTT
TRBD2	TRBJ2-1	TRBV20-1	NA	CSAPARGGVYNEQFF	TGCAGTGCTCCCGCGCGCGGGGGGGTCTACAATGAGCAGTTCTTC
TRBD1	TRBJ2-7	TRBV2	NA	CAKLTGDEQYF	TGTGCCAAACTAACAGGGGACGAGCAGTACTTC
NA	TRBJ1-5	TRBV20-1	NA	CSAGTTSNQPQHF	TGCAGTGCCGGGACAACTAGCAATCAGCCCCAGCATTTT
NA	TRBJ1-6	TRBV30	NA	CAWSLVGTGSPLHF	TGTGCCTGGAGTCTTGTCGGAACAGGTTCACCCCTCCACTTT
TRBD2	TRBJ2-7	TRBV7-2	NA	CASSFWTSGDNEQYF	TGTGCCAGCAGCTTCTGGACTAGCGGAGACAATGAGCAGTACTTC
TRBD2	TRBJ2-5	TRBV6-1	once	CASSAHWAGAGETQYF	TGTGCCAGCAGCGCCCACTGGGCGGGAGCGGGCGAGACCCAGTACTTC
NA	TRBJ2-3	TRBV7-2	few	CASSFTGTDTQYF	TGTGCCAGCAGCTTCACTGGCACAGATACGCAGTATTTT
NA	TRBJ2-3	TRBV3-1	NA	CASTKAPTDTQYF	TGTGCCAGCACCAAGGCCCCCACAGATACGCAGTATTTT
NA	TRBJ2-1	TRBV20-1	few	CSARYLADEQFF	TGCAGTGCTAGATACCTAGCCGACGAGCAGTTCTTC
TRBD2	TRBJ2-3	TRBV19	NA	CASGRSSGSTDTQYF	TGTGCCAGTGGTCGTTCTAGCGGTAGCACAGATACGCAGTATTTT
NA	TRBJ2-3	TRBV7-2	NA	CASSLLFSSSDTQYF	TGTGCCAGCAGCTTACTGTTTTCTAGCTCAGATACGCAGTATTTT
NA	TRBJ2-7	TRBV24-1	NA	CATSDGDFRSYNEQYF	TGTGCCACCAGTGATGGGGACTTCCGTTCCTACAATGAGCAGTACTTC
TRBD2	TRBJ2-5	TRBV4-3	NA	CASSQQAGLGEVGQYF	TGCGCCAGCAGCCAACAGGCGGGACTAGGGGAGGTAGGGCAGTACTTC
NA	TRBJ1-1	TRBV7-6	NA	CASSRGSRTEAFF	TGTGCCAGCAGCCGCGGGTCTAGGACTGAAGCTTTCTTT
NA	TRBJ2-7	TRBV7-9	NA	CASSLTVMGQYF	TGTGCCAGCAGCCTGACAGTGATGGGGCAGTACTTC
NA	TRBJ2-2	TRBV9	NA	CASSVVGATTGELFF	TGTGCCAGCAGCGTAGTAGGGGCGACCACCGGGGAGCTGTTTTTT
TRBD1	TRBJ2-7	TRBV7-2	NA	CASSPRQGGGEQYF	TGTGCCAGCAGCCCTAGACAGGGGGGGGGAGAGCAGTACTTC
TRBD2	TRBJ2-1	TRBV9	NA	CASSYSGRPHVYNEQFF	TGTGCCAGCAGCTATAGCGGGAGACCCCACGTATACAATGAGCAGTTCTTC
NA	TRBJ1-1	TRBV12-3/TRBV12-4	few	CASSLVGGGNTEAFF	TGTGCCAGCAGTTTAGTGGGGGGGGGGAACACTGAAGCTTTCTTT
TRBD1	TRBJ2-1	TRBV6-5	NA	CASSYSAQTGLYNEQFF	TGTGCCAGCAGTTACTCCGCCCAGACAGGGCTCTACAATGAGCAGTTCTTC
NA	TRBJ1-2	TRBV27	NA	CASSFSEDHGYTF	TGTGCCAGCAGTTTCAGTGAGGACCATGGCTACACCTTC
NA	TRBJ2-2	TRBV4-1	NA	CASSQPYTGELFF	TGCGCCAGCAGCCAACCTTACACCGGGGAGCTGTTTTTT
NA	TRBJ2-7	TRBV21-1	few	CASRTPFRDQHYEQYF	TGTGCCAGCAGGACCCCTTTCCGGGACCAACACTACGAGCAGTACTTC
TRBD1	TRBJ2-7	TRBV7-9	NA	CTSSLAGTGVYEQYF	TGTACCAGCAGCTTAGCAGGGACAGGGGTGTACGAGCAGTACTTC
NA	TRBJ2-7	TRBV6-5	NA	CASSPGTVEWYEQYF	TGTGCCAGCAGTCCCGGGACCGTCGAATGGTACGAGCAGTACTTC
TRBD1	TRBJ2-7	TRBV4-1	NA	CASSRQGRFTYEQYF	TGCGCCAGCAGCAGACAGGGGCGATTTACCTACGAGCAGTACTTC
NA	TRBJ2-7	TRBV29-1	NA	CSVDTALGEQYF	TGCAGCGTTGATACAGCTTTGGGCGAGCAGTACTTC
NA	TRBJ1-1	TRBV7-9	few	CASSYQQGVGNTEAFF	TGTGCCAGCAGCTATCAACAGGGAGTGGGGAACACTGAAGCTTTCTTT
NA	TRBJ2-3	TRBV7-9	NA	CASSLGRTTPDTQYF	TGTGCCAGCAGCTTAGGGCGGACTACCCCTGATACGCAGTATTTT
NA	TRBJ1-2	TRBV10-3	NA	CAVSESTGLPYGYTF	TGTGCCGTCAGTGAGTCGACAGGTCTTCCCTATGGCTACACCTTC
NA	TRBJ2-5	TRBV2	NA	CASMPLGTETQYF	TGTGCCAGCATGCCTTTAGGAACAGAGACCCAGTACTTC
NA	TRBJ2-3	TRBV4-3	NA	CASSPRVLGTDTQYF	TGCGCCAGCAGCCCACGTGTCCTTGGGACAGATACGCAGTATTTT
NA	TRBJ2-6	TRBV28	NA	CASSTSLGLRGAGANVLTF	TGTGCCAGCAGCACGTCCTTAGGGTTGAGGGGCGCTGGGGCCAACGTCCTGACTTTC
TRBD1	TRBJ2-7	TRBV20-1	few	CSARAPGQGAYEQYF	TGCAGTGCTAGAGCCCCGGGACAGGGTGCCTACGAGCAGTACTTC
NA	TRBJ2-1	TRBV5-1	NA	CASSSGLLNSYNEQFF	TGCGCCAGCAGCTCGGGACTCCTAAACTCCTACAATGAGCAGTTCTTC
NA	TRBJ1-2	TRBV4-1	once	CASSQEQVLDYGYTF	TGCGCCAGCAGCCAGGAACAGGTATTAGACTATGGCTACACCTTC